This TCR beta chain stems from a study of CD8+ T cells in alopecia areata. Across the whole study: For the treated group, dosing was oral tofacitinib at 5 to 10 mg twice daily. Tofacitinib treatment spanned 6 to 18 months, with 6 months off drug afterward.

From alopecia areata patients, lesional scalp punch biopsies and peripheral blood were collected. V shed 8 bases and J 7 bases; nucleotides not matched to a gene: 10. Per germline, CDR1 SGHTA and CDR2 FQGNSA. The length of the CDR3 is 14 residues. This clone was observed once. What it recognizes is unknown. General study results and limits: Tissue-resident alphabeta T cells belonging to normal skin likewise get sequenced within scalp specimens. Compared with normal scalp, lesional scalp had higher clonality and more expanded CD8+ clones.

RNA was extracted and reverse transcribed into cDNA as the sequencing template. The method was immunoSEQ multiplex PCR; TCRdb's version includes in-frame clones alone and lacks a portion of them. Among thousands of clones listed, 64% were seen once. The chain employs TRBV7-2 and TRBJ2-5, with TRBD2 matching over 10 bases. This TCR came from a human donor with alopecia areata. The sequencing here drew on skin, taken at week 0. CDR3 sequence reads: CASDVAGGRGTQYF. CDR3 DNA sequence: TGTGCCAGCGATGTAGCGGGAGGCCGGGGGACCCAGTACTTC. Full variable domain (rest looked up from reference TRBV7-2 and TRBJ2-5): GAGVSQSPSNKVTEKGKDVELRCDPISGHTALYWYRQSLGQGLEFLIYFQGNSAPDKSGLPSDRFSAERTGGSVSTLTIQRTQQEDSAVYLCASDVAGGRGTQYFGPGTRLLVL.